One and the same sample provided the 16 T cell receptor beta chains below, sequenced in a study of blood T cells in healthy people across ages (dated by TCRdb to 2015 to 2017). Library preparation employed 5' RACE. The data were produced on an Illumina HiSeq 2500. The second PCR ran for roughly 7 to 12 cycles and used a J-beta primer mix along with a sample-barcoded 5' primer. In TCRdb, the public reads were trimmed at Q25 with fastp and aligned with MiXCR, with productive beta chains retained. A single entry per CDR3 protein holds the most common genes and DNA from its merged rows. The sample table lists 800,000 or so distinct CDR3 sequences, around half of them with a count of one. The ten largest clones represent roughly 20% of the sample. The sequenced sample was blood. The receptor set was obtained from a man older than 75 in good health.

In its sample, this clonotype was seen a few times. As DNA, the CDR3 is TGCGCCAGCTACGACACGGGGAACTATGGCTACACCTTC. Amino acids: CASYDTGNYGYTF. This chain connects TRBV5-1 to TRBJ1-2, with D unclear. V was cut by 7 bases and J by 2 bases, with 12 bases left in between. The germline V gene has CDR1 SGHRS and CDR2 YFSETQ. The length of the CDR3 is 13 residues.

This clonotype has just a few counts. CDR3 DNA: TGTGCCAGCAGTTTAGACCCTAGGACCATGTTCTTC. This encodes CASSLDPRTMFF. V is TRBV12-3 or TRBV12-4 and J is TRBJ2-1, with no clear D. There are 12 residues in the CDR3. The V end was cut by 1 base, the J end by 15 bases, with 13 bases between.

The chain combines TRBV5-1 with TRBJ2-1, with D unclear. Trimming shortened V by 1 base and J by 12 bases, and 17 bases separated the two germline ends. Germline V gene lookup returns CDR1 SGHRS and CDR2 YFSETQ. CDR3 length equals 14 residues. CDR3 region: CASSLRALNEGQFF. In DNA form, the CDR3 reads TGCGCCAGCAGCTTGAGGGCCCTCAATGAAGGGCAGTTCTTC.

The rearrangement uses TRBV4-1 and TRBJ2-1; 11 bases are a match to TRBD2. This CDR3 has 15 amino acids. From germline, CDR1 is MGHRA and CDR2 YSYEKL. The V gene end was trimmed by 2 bases and the J gene end by 5 bases; junction bases not matched to a gene: 2. DNA of the CDR3: TGCGCCAGCAGCCAATTGGGACTAGCGGACAATGAGCAGTTCTTC. Translated, it gives CASSQLGLADNEQFF.

The J gene is TRBJ2-5, the V gene TRBV27, with TRBD2 matching 9 bases. J lost 11 bases, V lost 5 bases, and 15 bases had no gene match. The germline V gene encodes CDR1 MNHEY and CDR2 SMNVEV (reference sequence). The CDR3 has 15 amino acids. The CDR3 reads CASSLLAGANNEQYF. CDR3 nucleotides: TGTGCCAGCAGTCTCTTAGCGGGAGCCAACAATGAGCAGTACTTC.

The chain combines TRBV10-3 with TRBJ2-3; D remains unclear. In germline, CDR1 is ENHRY, CDR2 SYGVKD. CDR3 length: 13 residues. V lost 6 bases and J 0 bases, leaving 7 bases between the germline ends. DNA for the CDR3: TGTGCCATCAGACCGACTAGCACAGATACGCAGTATTTT. It codes for CAIRPTSTDTQYF.

The chain recombines TRBV7-2 with TRBJ2-2; D tentatively reads TRBD1 or TRBD2 (5 bases each). Trimming pared 11 bases from V and 6 bases from J, leaving 25 bases between. Germline V CDR1 and CDR2: SGHTA, FQGNSA. This CDR3 is built from 16 residues. CDR3 bases: TGTGCCTCAAGATTAGGGACGGGTAGAAACGCCGGGGAGCTGTTTTTT. This gives the protein CASRLGTGRNAGELFF.

This clonotype was recorded at least ten times. The rearrangement uses TRBV11-1 and TRBJ2-6; D ambiguous. From germline, CDR1 is SGHAT and CDR2 FQDESV (reference sequence). The ends were cut back, 5 bases at V and 2 bases at J, with 7 bases in the middle. The CDR3 consists of 14 residues. Here the CDR3 DNA reads TGTGCCAGCAGCAAGGTGACTGGGGCCAACGTCCTGACTTTC. Amino acids: CASSKVTGANVLTF.

This clonotype came up a few times. The V and J genes are TRBV29-1 and TRBJ2-4, with D possibly TRBD1 on 6 matching bases. The DNA end favors TRBJ2-5, so the J call may be wrong. This CDR3 has 13 residues. The V gene's germline CDR1 is SQVTM and CDR2 ANQGSEA. CDR3 sequence reads: CSVVRQGKETQYF. The CDR3 DNA sequence: TGCAGCGTTGTGCGGCAGGGGAAAGAGACCCAGTACTTC.

This clonotype was recorded many times. The CDR3 sequence: CATLGEGANVLTF. The CDR3 DNA is TGTGCCACCCTAGGGGAAGGGGCCAACGTCCTGACTTTC. The chain combines TRBV9 with TRBJ2-6; the D gene is possibly TRBD1 (5 bases). This CDR3 spans 13 amino acids. V lost 9 bases, J lost 4 bases, and 11 bases lay in between. Germline V lookup: CDR1 SGDLS, CDR2 YYNGEE.

The rearrangement uses TRBV20-1 and TRBJ2-7, with D tentatively TRBD2 (6 bases). V was cut by 8 bases and J by 7 bases, with 21 bases left in between. This CDR3 region has 13 residues. Germline loops: CDR1 DFQATT, CDR2 SNEGSKA (reference sequence). The CDR3 loop is CSTSSGTAGEQYF. CDR3 bases: TGCAGTACAAGTTCAGGGACGGCGGGGGAGCAGTACTTC.

This clonotype was detected a few times. The chain recombines TRBV12-3 or TRBV12-4 with TRBJ2-3, with 8 nucleotides matching TRBD2. This CDR3 region has 16 residues. The J segment lost 3 bases and the V segment lost 2 bases, leaving 7 bases of the junction unmatched. CDR3 DNA sequence: TGTGCCAGCAGTTTAATTGGACTAGCCGGGACAGATACGCAGTATTTT. It specifies CASSLIGLAGTDTQYF.

In its sample, this clonotype was seen a few times. The chain has TRBV20-1 and TRBJ2-3, with D perhaps TRBD1 (6 bases). The CDR3 is 17 residues long. The ends were cut back, 0 bases at V and 1 base at J, with 17 bases in the middle. The V gene's germline CDR1 is DFQATT and CDR2 SNEGSKA (reference sequence). In DNA, the CDR3 is TGCAGTGCTAGAGATGTAGCCAGGGGCGGCGGCACAGATACGCAGTATTTT. Translating it yields CSARDVARGGGTDTQYF.

Ten or more counts support this clonotype. V gene TRBV12-3 or TRBV12-4 combines with J gene TRBJ1-5; D is perhaps TRBD1 (5 bases). V lost 6 bases to trimming and J lost 7 bases, with 16 bases between them. The CDR3 runs 14 residues. DNA for the CDR3: TGTGCCAGCAGCCTTGCTGGGGGGAACCAGCCCCAGCATTTT. Encoded protein: CASSLAGGNQPQHF.

This chain connects TRBV29-1 to TRBJ1-1; no definite D call. This CDR3 region has 13 residues. Germline V CDR1 and CDR2: SQVTM, ANQGSEA. Between the trimmed V and J ends, which lost 7 bases and 5 bases, there was a span of 17 bases. As DNA, the CDR3 is TGCAGCGCGGCGGGCCCCCCGGGAACTGAAGCTTTCTTT. It translates to CSAAGPPGTEAFF.

V is TRBV12-3 or TRBV12-4 and J is TRBJ1-5; no firm D call. The CDR3 length is 15 residues. Trimming removed 3 bases at V and 2 bases at J, with 11 bases between. CDR3 nucleotide sequence: TGTGCCAGCAGTTTTGAAAGGGATGGCAATCAGCCCCAGCATTTT. This gives the protein CASSFERDGNQPQHF.